The next 32 T cell receptor beta chains were all read from a single sample in a study of CD8 T cells in Susac syndrome. Reverse transcription of roughly 0.5 to 1 ug RNA was carried out with random hexamers. Each CDR3 protein is one row after TCRdb ran MiXCR on the immunoSEQ multiplex PCR reads. The table lists about 70,000 distinct CDR3 sequences, just over 95% of them singletons. Sequencing was done on a sample of CD4+ T cells from PBMCs. Receptor source: a human donor with multiple sclerosis.

This chain links TRBV20-1 with TRBJ2-2, with D unresolved. V lost 0 bases to trimming and J lost 1 base, with 6 bases between them. Germline CDR1 reads DFQATT; CDR2 reads SNEGSKA (reference sequence). The CDR3 sequence is 14 residues long. CDR3 DNA: TGCAGTGCTAGAGATCCCCTGAACACCGGGGAGCTGTTTTTT. Encoded protein: CSARDPLNTGELFF.

The rearrangement links TRBV5-4 to TRBJ2-1; possibly TRBD1 for D (5 bases). This CDR3 has 17 amino acids. Germline V gene lookup returns CDR1 SGHNT and CDR2 YYREEE (reference sequence). Deletions cut 0 bases from V and 7 bases from J, with 20 bases between. In DNA form, the CDR3 reads TGTGCCAGCAGCTTGGGAACAGTCAGACCAAAGGGGAATGAGCAGTTCTTC. Translation gives CASSLGTVRPKGNEQFF.

The V and J genes are TRBV29-1 and TRBJ2-3; possible D gene TRBD1, 6 bases. V dropped 1 base and J dropped 0 bases, with 14 bases sitting between them. Germline values: CDR1 SQVTM, CDR2 ANQGSEA. The CDR3 covers 16 residues. The CDR3 region is CSVEGGQLGSTDTQYF. CDR3 coding DNA: TGCAGCGTTGAAGGGGGGCAGTTGGGTAGCACAGATACGCAGTATTTT.

The rearrangement links TRBV6-5 to TRBJ1-6, with D unclear. Trimming left V 2 bases short and J 4 bases short, with 6 bases between. This CDR3 has 14 residues. Germline V CDR1 and CDR2: MNHEY, SVGAGI. CDR3 protein: CASSYGRYNSPLHF. The CDR3 coding sequence is TGTGCCAGCAGTTACGGGCGGTATAATTCACCCCTCCACTTT.

This chain links TRBV29-1 with TRBJ2-1; 8 bases match TRBD2. Per the germline V gene, CDR1 is SQVTM and CDR2 is ANQGSEA. The ends lost 4 bases at V and 4 bases at J; junction bases unmatched: 6. The CDR3 is 14 residues long. The CDR3 DNA sequence: TGCAGCGTTGGTTTTAGCGGGGCGTACAATGAGCAGTTCTTC. The encoded protein is CSVGFSGAYNEQFF.

This clonotype was observed a handful of times. The chain has TRBV3-1 and TRBJ1-1; TRBD1 might be the D (5 bases). The CDR3 is 13 residues long. In germline, CDR1 is LGHDT, CDR2 YNNKEL (reference sequence). Trimming removed 0 bases from V and 5 bases from J, with 7 bases in between. The CDR3 is CASSQDRGTEAFF. The CDR3 DNA reads TGTGCCAGCAGCCAAGATCGGGGGACTGAAGCTTTCTTT.

The chain joins TRBV12-3 or TRBV12-4 to TRBJ1-2; D unclear. The ends were cut back, 3 bases at V and 0 bases at J, with 5 bases in the middle. This CDR3 comprises 13 residues. The CDR3 DNA reads as TGTGCCAGCAGTTTTGAGGCTAACTATGGCTACACCTTC. Its protein is CASSFEANYGYTF.

The chain couples TRBV20-1 to TRBJ2-1; 9 bases line up with TRBD2. V dropped 1 base and J dropped 3; count of bases not matched to a gene: 10. Per the germline V gene, CDR1 is DFQATT and CDR2 is SNEGSKA (reference sequence). This CDR3 contains 17 residues. The CDR3 loop is CSARGLAGSPRYNEQFF. CDR3 DNA sequence: TGCAGTGCTAGAGGGCTAGCGGGGTCCCCCCGCTACAATGAGCAGTTCTTC.

This rearrangement joins TRBV6-1 to TRBJ1-4; no reliable D call. Germline V gene sequence: CDR1 MNHNS, CDR2 SASEGT. V dropped 8 bases and J dropped 4 bases, with 14 bases sitting between them. This CDR3 region has 14 residues. CDR3 region: CASGNGQNNEKLFF. CDR3 coding DNA: TGTGCCAGCGGGAATGGGCAGAATAATGAAAAACTGTTTTTT.

The CDR3 sequence: CASSGQGSGANVLTF. CDR3 nucleotides: TGTGCCAGCAGTGGACAGGGGTCTGGGGCCAACGTCCTGACTTTC. This chain uses TRBV11-3 with TRBJ2-6; 9 bases match TRBD1. CDR1 and CDR2 (germline): SGHNT, YENEEA. The CDR3 runs 15 residues. After removal of 6 bases from V and 1 base from J, the junction contained 1 base not matched to a gene.

This chain connects TRBV12-3 or TRBV12-4 to TRBJ2-7, with 8 positions matching TRBD1. This CDR3 region has 15 residues. Trimming cost V 4 bases and J 3 bases; bases outside gene matches: 8. The CDR3: CASSSGGQGRYEQYF. The CDR3 DNA follows: TGTGCCAGCAGTTCCGGTGGACAGGGACGCTACGAGCAGTACTTC.

The J gene is TRBJ2-2, the V gene TRBV3-1, with TRBD1 as a possible D gene (6 bases). Deletions cut 4 bases from V and 2 bases from J, with 11 bases between. Germline CDR1 reads LGHDT; CDR2 reads YNNKEL (reference sequence). The CDR3 covers 15 residues. CDR3 bases: TGTGCCAGCAGCCTCGGGACACATAACACCGGGGAGCTGTTTTTT. Its protein product is CASSLGTHNTGELFF.

Regarding this clonotype: A read error may account for a junction end that differs from germline. The gene calls are TRBV27 and TRBJ1-2, with TRBD1 matching 9 bases. CDR1 and CDR2 (germline): MNHEY, SMNVEV (reference sequence). This CDR3 contains 12 residues. The CDR3 DNA is TGTGCCAGCGGGGGGACAGGGAGGTCTCTATCCTTC. Translating it yields CASGGTGRSLSF.

The rearrangement uses TRBV3-1 and TRBJ1-2; D unclear. Trimming pared 4 bases from V and 4 bases from J, leaving 16 bases between. Germline V CDR1 and CDR2: LGHDT, YNNKEL (reference sequence). The CDR3 is 15 amino acids. CDR3 bases: TGTGCCAGCAGCCCCCGGGAGCTCCCGGGCTATGGCTACACCTTC. It encodes CASSPRELPGYGYTF.

The gene calls are TRBV20-1 and TRBJ1-2; D call uncertain. There are 13 residues in the CDR3. In germline, CDR1 is DFQATT, CDR2 SNEGSKA (reference sequence). The V end lost 0 bases, the J end lost 8 bases, and 13 bases lay between the germline ends. CDR3 DNA: TGCAGTGCTAGAGATCGGGCCCGGGAGGGCTACACCTTC. It translates to CSARDRAREGYTF.

This chain uses TRBV20-1 with TRBJ2-2; the match to TRBD2 covers 9 bases. The germline V gene has CDR1 DFQATT and CDR2 SNEGSKA (reference sequence). This CDR3 region has 15 residues. The V gene end was trimmed by 3 bases and the J gene end by 6 bases; junction bases not matched to a gene: 8. The DNA for the CDR3 is TGCAGTGCTAGTCGAGCGGGGGGCAAACCCGGGGAGCTGTTTTTT. Translating it yields CSASRAGGKPGELFF.

The CDR3 DNA sequence: TGCGCCAGCAGCCCAAGAGCGGGCGCCTACAATGAGCAGTTCTTC. Translating it yields CASSPRAGAYNEQFF. This chain links TRBV5-1 with TRBJ2-1, with D possibly being TRBD2 (6 bases). CDR3 length: 15 residues. The germline V and J ends were trimmed by 4 bases and 2 bases, with 13 bases remaining between them. Germline-derived CDR1 and CDR2 are SGHRS and YFSETQ.

The chain combines TRBV30 with TRBJ2-1; D uncertain. The CDR3 has 11 amino acids. From germline, CDR1 is GTSNPN and CDR2 SVGIG (reference sequence). Trimming left V 0 bases short and J 7 bases short, with 4 bases between. In DNA, the CDR3 is TGTGCCTGGAGTGTACAGAATGAGCAGTTCTTC. Its protein is CAWSVQNEQFF.

The rearrangement links TRBV9 to TRBJ2-5; tentatively, D is TRBD1 or TRBD2 (5 bases each). The germline V gene encodes CDR1 SGDLS and CDR2 YYNGEE. Trimming pared 0 bases from V and 1 base from J, leaving 7 bases between. This CDR3 has 14 amino acids. As DNA, the CDR3 is TGTGCCAGCAGCGTAGGGGGGTCCCAAGAGACCCAGTACTTC. Translated, it gives CASSVGGSQETQYF.

The J gene is TRBJ1-5, the V gene TRBV28, with D maybe TRBD1 (5 bases). This CDR3 is 15 amino acids long. Deletions cut 4 bases from V and 4 bases from J, with 14 bases between. CDR1 MDHEN and CDR2 SYDVKM come from the germline V gene. CDR3 amino acids: CASSSWDGGNQPQHF. The CDR3 coding sequence is TGTGCCAGCAGTTCCTGGGACGGAGGAAATCAGCCCCAGCATTTT.

The rearrangement joins TRBV3-1 to TRBJ2-7; no firm D call. Trimming shortened V by 3 bases and J by 4 bases, and 16 bases separated the two germline ends. Germline-derived CDR1 and CDR2 are LGHDT and YNNKEL (reference sequence). The CDR3 runs 15 residues. The CDR3 region has the DNA TGTGCCAGCAGCCAGGCTCCAGGATCCAGATACGAGCAGTACTTC. Translating gives CASSQAPGSRYEQYF.

J is TRBJ1-2 and V is TRBV6-2 or TRBV6-3, with D unresolved. CDR3 size: 18 residues. CDR1 and CDR2 from the germline V gene are MNHEY and SVGEGT. Trimming shortened V by 6 bases and J by 3 bases, and 26 bases separated the two germline ends. This CDR3 reads CASRPLLGWPKDDYGYTF. The CDR3 DNA sequence: TGTGCCAGCAGACCCCTCCTGGGCTGGCCGAAAGACGACTATGGCTACACCTTC.

The rearrangement links TRBV9 to TRBJ2-7; D may match TRBD1 or TRBD2 (5 bases each). The V and J ends lost 6 bases and 7 bases respectively, with 20 bases between them. The germline V gene has CDR1 SGDLS and CDR2 YYNGEE. The CDR3 has 14 amino acids. DNA for the CDR3: TGTGCCAGCACGAGGGGAAGCGGTGGGTGGGAGCAGTACTTC. Translation gives CASTRGSGGWEQYF.

The CDR3 is CASRRRGEETQYF. The CDR3 DNA is TGTGCCAGTAGAAGGCGGGGGGAAGAGACCCAGTACTTC. The V gene is TRBV19, the J gene TRBJ2-5; TRBD2 matches 8 bases. Germline CDR1 is LNHDA and CDR2 is SQIVND (reference sequence). The V gene end was trimmed by 6 bases and the J gene end by 3 bases; junction bases not matched to a gene: 3. The CDR3 has 13 amino acids.

This clonotype was counted a single time. The chain employs TRBV20-1 and TRBJ2-2; D is tentatively TRBD1 or TRBD2 (5 bases each). The ends were cut back, 5 bases at V and 4 bases at J, with 17 bases in the middle. This CDR3 has 15 residues. Germline loops: CDR1 DFQATT, CDR2 SNEGSKA (reference sequence). In nucleotides, the CDR3 is TGCAGTGCTCGTAGAGGAAGTGGGGGCACCGGGGAGCTGTTTTTT. Protein: CSARRGSGGTGELFF.

The chain is built from TRBV12-3 or TRBV12-4 and TRBJ1-1, with D uncertain. V lost 4 bases, J lost 4 bases, and 13 bases lay in between. The CDR3 is made up of 14 amino acids. In nucleotides, the CDR3 is TGTGCCAGCAGTTATCGGGCCGAGAGCACTGAAGCTTTCTTT. Residues: CASSYRAESTEAFF.

This clonotype was detected once. This chain connects TRBV7-2 to TRBJ2-1; D gene uncertain. The V gene lost 1 base and the J gene lost 1 base, with 11 bases spanning the gap. The CDR3 covers 16 residues. The germline V gene encodes CDR1 SGHTA and CDR2 FQGNSA. The CDR3 region is CASSLDRGVSYNEQFF. As DNA, the CDR3 is TGTGCCAGCAGCTTAGATCGTGGGGTTTCCTACAATGAGCAGTTCTTC.

This clonotype was recorded once. The chain joins TRBV11-2 to TRBJ2-1; TRBD2 is a possible D gene (5 bases). CDR1 SGHAT and CDR2 FQNNGV come from the germline V gene. The CDR3 is 13 residues long. V shed 3 bases and J shed 10 bases, with 13 bases lying between them. The chain's CDR3 is CASSLRALQEQFF. In DNA form, the CDR3 reads TGTGCCAGCAGCTTGCGGGCCCTTCAGGAGCAGTTCTTC. The full variable domain, rest sourced from reference TRBV11-2 and TRBJ2-1, is EAGVAQSPRYKIIEKRQSVAFWCNPISGHATLYWYQQILGQGPKLLIQFQNNGVVDDSQLPKDRFSAERLKGVDSTLKIQPAKLEDSAVYLCASSLRALQEQFFGPGTRLTVL.

This clonotype was seen a handful of times. The V and J genes are TRBV5-1 and TRBJ2-3; D is undetermined. Trimming pared 1 base from V and 4 bases from J, leaving 10 bases between. Germline assignment: CDR1 SGHRS and CDR2 YFSETQ. The CDR3 totals 14 residues. In DNA form, the CDR3 reads TGCGCCAGCAGCTTGTCTATAGTAGCAGATACGCAGTATTTT. Protein sequence: CASSLSIVADTQYF.

The chain is built from TRBV20-1 and TRBJ2-1, with D uncertain. Germline V gene data show CDR1 as DFQATT and CDR2 as SNEGSKA (reference sequence). Trimming cost V 2 bases and J 10 bases, with 12 bases left between them. This CDR3 comprises 12 residues. The CDR3 region has the DNA TGCAGTGCTAGACGCGGCGGTTTAGAGCAGTTCTTC. It is translated as CSARRGGLEQFF.

This clonotype was observed a single time. V and J are TRBV12-3 or TRBV12-4 and TRBJ2-7, with a possible D match to TRBD1 (6 bases). This CDR3 spans 13 amino acids. Trimming cost V 6 bases and J 0 bases, with 9 bases left between them. CDR3 sequence: CASRHRASYEQYF. The CDR3 DNA follows: TGTGCCAGCAGACACAGGGCCTCCTACGAGCAGTACTTC.

This clonotype was seen just once. V usage is TRBV3-1 and J usage is TRBJ2-1; 7 nucleotides match TRBD2. The V and J ends lost 1 base and 8 bases, in that order; junction bases with no gene match: 8. Per the germline V gene, CDR1 is LGHDT and CDR2 is YNNKEL (reference sequence). The CDR3 covers 15 residues. The CDR3: CASSQAGGWSDEQFF. The CDR3 DNA sequence: TGTGCCAGCAGCCAAGCGGGGGGTTGGAGCGATGAGCAGTTCTTC.